Below, 26 T cell receptor beta chains from the same sample are listed, as sequenced in a study of cytomegalovirus exposure and HLA in healthy donors. Method: immunoSEQ multiplex PCR; TCRdb's copy keeps in-frame clones and lacks some. Here the sample spans 110,000 to 150,000 clones, about 88% being singletons. Sequenced material: PBMCs. Receptors were obtained from a woman aged 18-29 years in good health and CMV-seropositive.

The table lists this clone with a count of one. This chain uses TRBV29-1 with TRBJ1-1; D may be TRBD1 (5 bases). V gave up 2 bases and J gave up 6 bases, with 19 bases separating them. Germline CDR1 reads SQVTM; CDR2 reads ANQGSEA. This CDR3 is built from 15 residues. As DNA, the CDR3 is TGCAGCGTTGAATGGGGCCAGGACCCCTACGCTGAAGCTTTCTTT. This encodes CSVEWGQDPYAEAFF.

The chain joins TRBV7-2 to TRBJ2-5; 9 nucleotides line up with TRBD1. There are 19 residues in the CDR3. Germline V gives CDR1 SGHTA, CDR2 FQGNSA. The ends lost 1 base at V and 5 bases at J; junction bases unmatched: 17. CDR3 in DNA: TGTGCCAGCAGCTTAGTGGTTAGTTATATAGGGACAGGGAGGGAGACCCAGTACTTC. It is translated as CASSLVVSYIGTGRETQYF.

The chain has TRBV4-2 and TRBJ2-3; TRBD2 aligns across 8 bases. Germline CDR1 is LGHNA and CDR2 is YNFKEQ. The CDR3 consists of 15 residues. After removal of 4 bases from V and 5 bases from J, the junction contained 8 bases not matched to a gene. DNA for the CDR3: TGTGCCAGCAGCCGTACTAGCGGTGGAGGAGATACGCAGTATTTT. Its protein is CASSRTSGGGDTQYF.

V and J are TRBV7-2 and TRBJ2-7; 8 nucleotides match TRBD1. Losses at the gene ends were 6 bases for V and 4 bases for J; bases not matched to a gene: 8. This CDR3 contains 14 residues. Germline CDR1 SGHTA, CDR2 FQGNSA. The CDR3 DNA sequence: TGTGCCAGCAGGCCCGGGACAGGTCCATACGAGCAGTACTTC. It translates to CASRPGTGPYEQYF.

The chain couples TRBV27 to TRBJ1-6; 7 bases map to TRBD1. Trimming cost V 8 bases and J 9 bases; bases outside gene matches: 13. Germline V gene data show CDR1 as MNHEY and CDR2 as SMNVEV (reference sequence). The CDR3 has 15 amino acids. CDR3 residues: CASRNIEGALSPLHF. CDR3 in DNA: TGTGCCAGCCGCAATATCGAGGGGGCACTTTCACCCCTCCACTTT.

J is TRBJ2-2 and V is TRBV30, with D perhaps matching TRBD2 (6 bases). Germline assignment: CDR1 GTSNPN and CDR2 SVGIG (reference sequence). The V gene lost 4 bases and the J gene lost 3 bases, with 12 bases spanning the gap. The CDR3 loop spans 14 amino acids. CDR3 in amino acids: CAWTTGTDTGELFF. In DNA, the CDR3 is TGTGCCTGGACGACCGGGACTGACACCGGGGAGCTGTTTTTT. Full variable domain (missing parts from reference TRBV30 and TRBJ2-2): SQTIHQWPATLVQPVGSPLSLECTVEGTSNPNLYWYRQAAGRGLQLLFYSVGIGQISSEVPQNLSASRPQDRQFILSSKKLLLSDSGFYLCAWTTGTDTGELFFGEGSRLTVL.

The J gene is TRBJ2-7, the V gene TRBV5-3; D gene unclear. TRBV5-3 is marked as an open reading frame, function uncertain. This CDR3 is built from 15 residues. V shed 1 base and J shed 3 bases, with 14 bases lying between them. In nucleotides, the CDR3 is TGTGCCAGAAGCTTGTTATTTCCCCCGGTCTACGAGCAGTACTTC. Its protein product is CARSLLFPPVYEQYF.

The genes are TRBV2 and TRBJ1-2; no firm D call. CDR1 is SNHLY, CDR2 FYNNEI, per germline. V was shortened by 7 bases and J by 5 bases, with 8 bases between the two germline ends. This CDR3 comprises 11 residues. CDR3 coding DNA: TGTGCCAGCATCCGGGATTATGGCTACACCTTC. It specifies CASIRDYGYTF. Filled out from reference TRBV2 and TRBJ1-2, the complete variable domain reads EPEVTQTPSHQVTQMGQEVILRCVPISNHLYFYWYRQILGQKVEFLVSFYNNEISEKSEIFDDQFSVERPDGSNFTLKIRSTKLEDSAMYFCASIRDYGYTFGSGTRLTVV.

The chain couples TRBV5-6 to TRBJ2-7; a weak D match, TRBD1 (9 bases). This CDR3 has 15 amino acids. From germline, CDR1 is SGHDT and CDR2 YYEEEE. Trimming removed 4 bases from V and 6 bases from J, with 20 bases in between. The CDR3 DNA reads as TGTGCCAGCAGCGCGGGGGGACAGGGTGTGCTCGAGCAGTACTTC. Protein product: CASSAGGQGVLEQYF.

The V call is TRBV29-1, the J call TRBJ2-1, with 9 bases aligning to TRBD2. CDR3 length: 13 amino acids. J lost 7 bases, V lost 4 bases, and 5 bases had no gene match. Germline values: CDR1 SQVTM, CDR2 ANQGSEA. The CDR3 reads CSVAGGLANEQFF. For the CDR3, the DNA is TGCAGCGTTGCGGGGGGACTAGCAAATGAGCAGTTCTTC.

The chain combines TRBV11-2 with TRBJ1-1; 8 positions agree with TRBD1. The junction had 7 bases not matched to a gene; V was cut back by 6 bases and J by 1 base. The germline V gene has CDR1 SGHAT and CDR2 FQNNGV. CDR3 length equals 15 residues. In DNA, the CDR3 is TGTGCCAGCAGAAGGACAGGGACGACGAACACTGAAGCTTTCTTT. This codes for CASRRTGTTNTEAFF.

This rearrangement joins TRBV27 to TRBJ2-1; TRBD1 matches at 7 bases. CDR1 and CDR2 from the germline V gene are MNHEY and SMNVEV (reference sequence). J lost 6 bases, V lost 6 bases, and 8 bases had no gene match. The CDR3 totals 14 residues. CDR3 in amino acids: CASSHTGAGNEQFF. Here the CDR3 DNA reads TGTGCCAGCAGCCACACAGGGGCGGGCAATGAGCAGTTCTTC.

This chain links TRBV6-5 with TRBJ2-1; D is unresolved. Germline CDR1 MNHEY, CDR2 SVGAGI. Trimming removed 2 bases at V and 4 bases at J, with 6 bases between. The CDR3 has 13 amino acids. Here the CDR3 reads CASSYVAYNEQFF. In DNA form, the CDR3 reads TGTGCCAGCAGTTACGTGGCTTACAATGAGCAGTTCTTC.

V usage is TRBV2 and J usage is TRBJ1-3; possibly TRBD1 for D (5 bases). Germline V gives CDR1 SNHLY, CDR2 FYNNEI. The CDR3 runs to 16 residues. V was clipped by 4 bases and J by 1 base, with 14 bases between them. CDR3 nucleotides: TGTGCCAGCAGTGTGCCCCACAGGACGTCTGGAAACACCATATATTTT. Translated: CASSVPHRTSGNTIYF.

CDR3 DNA sequence: TGTGCCAGCAGTTACGCAGGGGGCCCGAACACTGAAGCTTTCTTT. This codes for CASSYAGGPNTEAFF. The chain has TRBV28 and TRBJ1-1; 8 bases line up with TRBD1. Germline CDR1 MDHEN, CDR2 SYDVKM. J was trimmed by 1 base and V by 4 bases; bases with no gene match: 5. The CDR3 has 15 residues.

The chain is built from TRBV27 and TRBJ2-3; TRBD2 agrees at 7 bases. The CDR3 sequence is 15 residues long. The V gene end was trimmed by 5 bases and the J gene end by 1 base; junction bases not matched to a gene: 6. The V gene's germline CDR1 is MNHEY and CDR2 SMNVEV (reference sequence). Here the CDR3 DNA reads TGTGCCAGCAGTGGCCTAGCGGAAGGCACAGATACGCAGTATTTT. Protein product: CASSGLAEGTDTQYF.

The chain couples TRBV7-6 to TRBJ2-5, with unresolved D. Germline values: CDR1 SGHVS, CDR2 FNYEAQ. The CDR3 sequence is 13 residues long. Trimming pared 0 bases from V and 4 bases from J, leaving 6 bases between. CDR3 nucleotides: TGTGCCAGCAGCTTAGCTAACGGAGAGACCCAGTACTTC. Its translation is CASSLANGETQYF. Filled out from reference TRBV7-6 and TRBJ2-5, the complete variable domain reads GAGVSQSPRYKVTKRGQDVALRCDPISGHVSLYWYRQALGQGPEFLTYFNYEAQQDKSGLPNDRFSAERPEGSISTLTIQRTEQRDSAMYRCASSLANGETQYFGPGTRLLVL.

This chain joins TRBV12-2 and TRBJ2-1; TRBD2 was called by the table and not checked on the DNA. TRBV12-2 is a pseudogene segment. The CDR3 is 17 residues long. The CDR3 bases are TGTGCAAGTCGCTTCATGGGAGGGCGGGGTAATTTGTGTGAGCAGTTCTTC. Translation gives CASRFMGGRGNLCEQFF.

This clone has a handful of counts. The CDR3, as DNA: TGTGCCAGTAGTATCGGAGGGCGGTCTAACTATGGCTACACCTTC. It encodes CASSIGGRSNYGYTF. The rearrangement joins TRBV19 to TRBJ1-2; D remains ambiguous. Germline V CDR1 and CDR2: LNHDA, SQIVND (reference sequence). The V end lost 3 bases, the J end lost 0 bases, and 11 bases lay between the germline ends. This CDR3 region has 15 residues.

The chain is built from TRBV6-6 and TRBJ1-4, with D possibly being TRBD1 (6 bases). Germline CDR1 reads MNHNY; CDR2 reads SVGAGI (reference sequence). The CDR3 length is 14 residues. Trimming cost V 5 bases and J 3 bases, with 10 bases left between them. The CDR3 region has the DNA TGTGCCAGCAGTAAAAAGGGGGCTAATGAAAAACTGTTTTTT. This gives the protein CASSKKGANEKLFF.

V usage is TRBV12-5 and J usage is TRBJ2-7; D may be TRBD1 (6 bases). Between the trimmed V and J ends, which lost 1 base and 0 bases, there was a span of 10 bases. This CDR3 is built from 15 residues. CDR1 and CDR2 from the germline V gene are LGHNT and FRNRAP. CDR3 sequence (DNA): TGTGCTAGTGGTTTGGACAGGACAGTCTCCTACGAGCAGTACTTC. Translated, it gives CASGLDRTVSYEQYF.

This clone has a single count. The chain has TRBV28 and TRBJ2-7, with 11 bases fitting TRBD2. The V and J ends lost 4 bases and 6 bases, in that order; junction bases with no gene match: 8. In germline, CDR1 is MDHEN, CDR2 SYDVKM. CDR3 length equals 15 residues. The CDR3 bases are TGTGCCAGCAGTTCCGTTAGCGGGGGGGCTGGCGAGCAGTACTTC. This sequence encodes CASSSVSGGAGEQYF.

The J gene is TRBJ1-2, the V gene TRBV5-6; weak D call: TRBD1 (5 bases). V gave up 2 bases and J gave up 6 bases, with 11 bases separating them. In germline, CDR1 is SGHDT, CDR2 YYEEEE. The CDR3 loop spans 13 amino acids. CDR3 in DNA: TGTGCCAGCAGCTTAGATAGGGGTAATGGCTACACCTTC. Amino acids: CASSLDRGNGYTF.

V and J are TRBV9 and TRBJ1-1, with unresolved D. This CDR3 spans 12 amino acids. The germline V and J ends were trimmed by 5 bases and 2 bases, with 7 bases remaining between them. Germline V gene data show CDR1 as SGDLS and CDR2 as YYNGEE. CDR3 sequence reads: CASRGANTEAFF. The DNA for the CDR3 is TGTGCCAGCAGGGGAGCAAACACTGAAGCTTTCTTT.

The genes are TRBV5-4 and TRBJ2-1, with 7 positions matching TRBD1. V lost 3 bases to trimming and J lost 6 bases; unmatched junction nucleotides: 6. Germline lookup yields CDR1 SGHNT and CDR2 YYREEE (reference sequence). The CDR3 runs to 14 residues. The chain's CDR3 is CASSWDSYTNEQFF. CDR3 sequence (DNA): TGTGCCAGCAGCTGGGACAGTTACACCAATGAGCAGTTCTTC.

The chain couples TRBV5-4 to TRBJ1-1; 7 nucleotides line up with TRBD1. Trimming took 4 bases from V and 4 from J; bases not matched to a gene: 10. The germline gives CDR1 SGHNT, CDR2 YYREEE (reference sequence). CDR3 length: 15 residues. The CDR3 is CASSPRQGLSTEAFF. The CDR3 DNA follows: TGTGCCAGCAGCCCCCGACAGGGTCTTTCCACTGAAGCTTTCTTT. The full variable domain, completed using reference TRBV5-4 and TRBJ1-1, is ETGVTQSPTHLIKTRGQQVTLRCSSQSGHNTVSWYQQALGQGPQFIFQYYREEENGRGNFPPRFSGLQFPNYSSELNVNALELDDSALYLCASSPRQGLSTEAFFGQGTRLTVV.